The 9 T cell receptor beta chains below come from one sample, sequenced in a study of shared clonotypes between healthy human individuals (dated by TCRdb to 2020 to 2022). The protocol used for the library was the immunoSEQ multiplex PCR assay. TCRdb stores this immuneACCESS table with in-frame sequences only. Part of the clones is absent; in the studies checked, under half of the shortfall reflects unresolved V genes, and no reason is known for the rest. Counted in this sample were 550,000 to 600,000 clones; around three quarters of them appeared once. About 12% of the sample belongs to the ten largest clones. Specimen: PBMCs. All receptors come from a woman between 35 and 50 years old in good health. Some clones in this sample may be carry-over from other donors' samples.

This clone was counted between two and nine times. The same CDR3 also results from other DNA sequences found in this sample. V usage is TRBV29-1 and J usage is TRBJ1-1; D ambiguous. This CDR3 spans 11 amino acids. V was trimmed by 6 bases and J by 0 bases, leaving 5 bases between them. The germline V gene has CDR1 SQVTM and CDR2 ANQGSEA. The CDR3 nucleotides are TGCAGCGTCGGCTTGAACACTGAAGCTTTCTTT. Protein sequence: CSVGLNTEAFF.

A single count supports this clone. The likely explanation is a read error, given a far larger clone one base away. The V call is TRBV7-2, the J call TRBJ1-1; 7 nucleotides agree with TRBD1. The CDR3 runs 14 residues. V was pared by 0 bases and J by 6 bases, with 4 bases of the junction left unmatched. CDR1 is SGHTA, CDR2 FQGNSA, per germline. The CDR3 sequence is CASSLAGQHAEAFF. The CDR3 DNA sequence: TGTGCCAGCAGCTTAGCGGGACAGCACGCTGAAGCTTTCTTT.

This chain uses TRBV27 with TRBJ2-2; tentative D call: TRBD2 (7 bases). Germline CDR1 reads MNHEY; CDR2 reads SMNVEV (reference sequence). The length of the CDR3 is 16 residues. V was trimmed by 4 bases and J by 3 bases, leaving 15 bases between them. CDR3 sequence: CASSWKGGTYTGELFF. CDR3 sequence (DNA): TGTGCCAGCAGTTGGAAGGGGGGGACTTACACCGGGGAGCTGTTTTTT.

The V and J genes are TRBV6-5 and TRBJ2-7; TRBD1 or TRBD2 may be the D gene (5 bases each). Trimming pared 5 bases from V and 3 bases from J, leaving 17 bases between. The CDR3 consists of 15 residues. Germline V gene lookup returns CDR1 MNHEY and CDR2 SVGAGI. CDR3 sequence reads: CASSTQGTGNYEQYF. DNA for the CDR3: TGTGCCAGCAGTACCCAAGGGACGGGAAACTACGAGCAGTACTTC.

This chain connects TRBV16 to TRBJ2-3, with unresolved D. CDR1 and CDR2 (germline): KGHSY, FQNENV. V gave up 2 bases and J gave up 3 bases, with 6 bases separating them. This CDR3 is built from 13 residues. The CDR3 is CASSQGRTDTQYF. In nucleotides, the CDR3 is TGTGCCAGCAGCCAAGGCAGGACAGATACGCAGTATTTT.

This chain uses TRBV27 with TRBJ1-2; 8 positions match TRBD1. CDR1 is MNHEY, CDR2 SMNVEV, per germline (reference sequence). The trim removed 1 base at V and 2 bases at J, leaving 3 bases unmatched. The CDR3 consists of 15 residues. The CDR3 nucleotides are TGTGCCAGCAGTTTATTACAGGGGGGCAACTATGGCTACACCTTC. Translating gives CASSLLQGGNYGYTF.

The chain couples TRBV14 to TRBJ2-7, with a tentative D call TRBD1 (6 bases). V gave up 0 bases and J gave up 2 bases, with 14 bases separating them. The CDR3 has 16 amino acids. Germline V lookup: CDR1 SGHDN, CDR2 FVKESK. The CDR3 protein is CASSQELGQRAYEQYF. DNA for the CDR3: TGTGCCAGCAGCCAAGAATTAGGACAGAGAGCCTACGAGCAGTACTTC.

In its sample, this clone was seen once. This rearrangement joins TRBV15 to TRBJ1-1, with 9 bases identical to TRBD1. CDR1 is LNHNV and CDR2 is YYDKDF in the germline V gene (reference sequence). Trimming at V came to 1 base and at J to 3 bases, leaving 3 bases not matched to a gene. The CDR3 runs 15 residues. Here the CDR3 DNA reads TGTGCCACCAGCAGAGGGGACAGGGCGGACACTGAAGCTTTCTTT. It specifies CATSRGDRADTEAFF.

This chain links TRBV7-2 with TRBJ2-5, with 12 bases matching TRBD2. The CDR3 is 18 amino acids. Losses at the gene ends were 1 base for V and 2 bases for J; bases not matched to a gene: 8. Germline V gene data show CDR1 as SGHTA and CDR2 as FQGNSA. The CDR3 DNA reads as TGTGCCAGCAGCTTAGGGCTAGCGGGAGGGCCGAGGCAAGAGACCCAGTACTTC. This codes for CASSLGLAGGPRQETQYF.